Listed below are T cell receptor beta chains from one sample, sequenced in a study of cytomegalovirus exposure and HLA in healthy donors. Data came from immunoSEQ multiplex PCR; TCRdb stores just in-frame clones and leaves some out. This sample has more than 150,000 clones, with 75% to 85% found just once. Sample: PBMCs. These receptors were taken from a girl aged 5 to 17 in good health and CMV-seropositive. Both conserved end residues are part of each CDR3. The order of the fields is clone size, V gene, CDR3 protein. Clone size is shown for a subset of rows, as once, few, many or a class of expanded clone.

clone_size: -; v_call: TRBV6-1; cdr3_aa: CASSPQVFSPLHF
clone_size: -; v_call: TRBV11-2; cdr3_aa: CASSLSGLVDEETQYF
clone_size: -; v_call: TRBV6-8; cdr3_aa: CARLSGQLKGNTIYF
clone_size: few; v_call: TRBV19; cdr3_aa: CASSISWQGQGRSYEQYF
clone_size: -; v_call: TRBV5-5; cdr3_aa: CASSLQQGSEKLFF
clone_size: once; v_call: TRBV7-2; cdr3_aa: CASSGNRDGYTF
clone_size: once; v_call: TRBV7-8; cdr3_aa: CASSPPALGAEKLFF
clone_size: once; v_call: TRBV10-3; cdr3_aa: CAISESMAGGWNTGELFF
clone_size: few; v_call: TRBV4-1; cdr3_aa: CASSQGAAGGRGEQFF
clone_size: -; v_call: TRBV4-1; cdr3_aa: CASSQETSDYEQYF
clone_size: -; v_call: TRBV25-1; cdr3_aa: CASSESAGGANAEAFF
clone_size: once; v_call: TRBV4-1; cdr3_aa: CASSQDRQVTTEAFF
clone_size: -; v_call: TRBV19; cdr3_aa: CASMGQINTGELFF
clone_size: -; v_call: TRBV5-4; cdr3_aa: CASSSPGWAQETQYF
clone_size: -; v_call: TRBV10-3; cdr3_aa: CAISEGRGDYGYTF
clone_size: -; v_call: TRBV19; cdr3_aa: CASSEGQVGYTF
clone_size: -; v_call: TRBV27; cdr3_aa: CASSPPPGTGNTDTQYF
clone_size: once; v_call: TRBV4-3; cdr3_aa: CASSQNLEAGRRQPQHF
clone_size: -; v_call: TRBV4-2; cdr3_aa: CASSPDRSYEKLFF
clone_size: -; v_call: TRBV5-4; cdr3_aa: CASSPSTDTQYF
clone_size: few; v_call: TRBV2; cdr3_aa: CASSRENGELFF
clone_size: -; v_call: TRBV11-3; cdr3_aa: CASTERGGLEQFF
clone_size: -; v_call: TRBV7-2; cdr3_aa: CASSLAGLGTEAFF
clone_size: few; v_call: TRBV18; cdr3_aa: CASSPQDRGYTGNTIYF
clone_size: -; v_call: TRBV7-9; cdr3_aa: CASSPGTSGETQYF
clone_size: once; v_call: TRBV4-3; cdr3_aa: CASSSDRGSGNTIYF
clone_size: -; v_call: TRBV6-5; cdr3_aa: CASSFRTGTGGDEQYF
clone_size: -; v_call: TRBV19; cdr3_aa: CASRRDWTYNEQFF
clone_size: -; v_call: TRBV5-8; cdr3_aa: CASSLGDRGGNQPQHF
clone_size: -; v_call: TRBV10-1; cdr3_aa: CASSASDQPQHF
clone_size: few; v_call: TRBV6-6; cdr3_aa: CASKGQGSSYNSPLHF
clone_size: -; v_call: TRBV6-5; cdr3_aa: CASSYTPQGRDEAFF
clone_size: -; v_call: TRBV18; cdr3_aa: CASSPRPDYSYNSPLHF
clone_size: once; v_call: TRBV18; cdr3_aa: CASSSIAGGDYNEQFF
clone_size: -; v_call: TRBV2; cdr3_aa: CASSATGISYNSPLHF
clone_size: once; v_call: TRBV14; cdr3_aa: CASSQDPGQPYEQYF
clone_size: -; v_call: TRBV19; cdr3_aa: CASSMKSVRGGRTDTQYF
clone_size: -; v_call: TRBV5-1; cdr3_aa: CASSFGSGGVSTDTQYF
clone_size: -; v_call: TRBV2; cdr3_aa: CASRPGTSGDNEQYF
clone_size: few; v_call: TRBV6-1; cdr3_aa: CASSEASGPYNEQFF
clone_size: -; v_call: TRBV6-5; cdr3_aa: CASSSRVSLYGYTF
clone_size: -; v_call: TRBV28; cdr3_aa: CASRNRGLGFGNTIYF
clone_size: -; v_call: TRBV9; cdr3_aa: CASSVYGGPSETQYF
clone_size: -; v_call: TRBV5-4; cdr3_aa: CASSLPSNYGYTF
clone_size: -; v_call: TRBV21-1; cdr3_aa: CASSNSGWGGESDTQYF
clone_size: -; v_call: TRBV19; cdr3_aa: CASSRDRSVSGQPQHF
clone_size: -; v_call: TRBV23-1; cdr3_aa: CASRKSRQQFF
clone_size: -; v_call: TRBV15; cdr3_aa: CATSRKRGRETKNIQYF
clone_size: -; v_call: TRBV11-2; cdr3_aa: CASSLNRGAGNEQFF
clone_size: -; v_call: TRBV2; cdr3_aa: CASSERAGGTDTQYF
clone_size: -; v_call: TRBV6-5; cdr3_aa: CASRRDPGNTIYF
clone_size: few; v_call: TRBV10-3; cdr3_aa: CAIMGQGADGYTF
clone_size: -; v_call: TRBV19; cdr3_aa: CASSTGNSNQPQHF